The 17 T cell receptor beta chains below come from one sample, sequenced in a study of blood T cells in healthy people across ages. Sample-barcoded 5' priming and a J-beta primer mix drove a second PCR of roughly 7 to 11 cycles. Each CDR3 protein is one row after TCRdb ran MiXCR on the 5' RACE reads. The sample yields 1.5 million to 1.8 million distinct CDR3 sequences, around 40% seen once. Sequenced material: blood. The receptors were sampled from a woman under 30 in good health.

The chain combines TRBV7-9 with TRBJ2-3, with 8 bases fitting TRBD2. J lost 3 bases, V lost 11 bases, and 7 bases had no gene match. The CDR3 loop spans 13 amino acids. Germline loops: CDR1 SEHNR, CDR2 FQNEAQ (reference sequence). Here the CDR3 reads CAGRLAQTDTQYF. The CDR3 bases are TGTGCCGGACGACTAGCGCAAACAGATACGCAGTATTTT.

The V and J genes are TRBV29-1 and TRBJ1-2; 7 bases match TRBD1. The CDR3 has 12 amino acids. Germline V gene lookup returns CDR1 SQVTM and CDR2 ANQGSEA. With 6 bases clipped from V and 2 bases from J, the junction kept 3 bases outside the gene matches. The CDR3 region has the DNA TGCAGCGTCCTGGACAGGAACTATGGCTACACCTTC. Translated: CSVLDRNYGYTF.

The chain is built from TRBV4-3 and TRBJ1-2; tentatively, D is TRBD1 (5 bases). This CDR3 region has 16 residues. Trimming removed 0 bases from V and 8 bases from J, with 19 bases in between. The germline CDR1 and CDR2 sequences are LGHNA and YSLEER. The CDR3 loop is CASSQDGRERLMGYTF. CDR3 nucleotides: TGCGCCAGCAGCCAAGACGGCAGGGAAAGACTAATGGGCTACACCTTC.

The rearrangement joins TRBV12-3 or TRBV12-4 to TRBJ2-5; D ambiguous. The CDR3 contains 14 residues. Trimming took off 1 base at V and 0 bases at J, with 6 bases between the two ends. CDR3 region: CASSLGVDQETQYF. The CDR3 DNA follows: TGTGCCAGCAGTTTAGGGGTGGACCAAGAGACCCAGTACTTC.

V and J are TRBV7-2 and TRBJ2-5; D call uncertain. This CDR3 is built from 16 residues. Trimming left V 0 bases short and J 5 bases short, with 16 bases between. Germline assignment: CDR1 SGHTA and CDR2 FQGNSA. The CDR3 protein is CASSLAFLLGKETQYF. The CDR3 nucleotides are TGTGCCAGCAGCTTAGCGTTCCTGTTAGGGAAGGAGACCCAGTACTTC.

This sequence joins TRBV18 and TRBJ2-7, with no clear D. The J call is doubtful: the DNA matches TRBJ2-5 better. The CDR3 sequence is 13 residues long. Germline CDR1 is KGHSH and CDR2 is LQKENI. In DNA, the CDR3 is TGTGCCAGCTCACAGGGTATAGGAGAGACCCAGTACTTC. Its translation is CASSQGIGETQYF.

The chain recombines TRBV13 with TRBJ2-3; perhaps TRBD2 as D (5 bases). V dropped 5 bases and J dropped 1 base, with 13 bases sitting between them. Looked up from germline, CDR1 is PRHDT and CDR2 is FYEKMQ (reference sequence). This CDR3 contains 15 residues. The CDR3, as DNA: TGTGCCAGCAGCCCTGCTGGTAGCGGCACAGATACGCAGTATTTT. Amino acids: CASSPAGSGTDTQYF.

In its sample, this clonotype was seen a few times. The chain recombines TRBV10-3 with TRBJ2-2; D is possibly TRBD2 (6 bases). Trimming took 5 bases from V and 2 from J, leaving 9 bases between them. From germline, CDR1 is ENHRY and CDR2 SYGVKD. The CDR3 covers 14 residues. The CDR3 DNA sequence: TGTGCCATCAGTCCTAGCGTTAACACCGGGGAGCTGTTTTTT. Encoded protein: CAISPSVNTGELFF.

This clonotype was recorded a few times. The chain employs TRBV12-3 or TRBV12-4 and TRBJ2-4; 13 nucleotides match TRBD2. The CDR3 runs 13 residues. The V segment lost 6 bases and the J segment 7 bases; nucleotides outside the gene matches: 0. CDR3 in DNA: TGTGCCAGCAGACTAGCGGGGGGGAACATTCAGTACTTC. As protein: CASRLAGGNIQYF.

The J gene is TRBJ1-2, the V gene TRBV28; 9 bases are a match to TRBD1. J lost 4 bases, V lost 3 bases, and 9 bases had no gene match. The CDR3 spans 16 residues. In germline, CDR1 is MDHEN, CDR2 SYDVKM. The CDR3 sequence is CASSLYRTGEVYGYTF. In DNA, the CDR3 is TGTGCCAGCAGTTTGTACCGGACAGGGGAGGTCTATGGCTACACCTTC.

Concerning this clonotype itself: One junction end disagrees with the germline gene, perhaps due to a read error. This sequence joins TRBV29-1 and TRBJ1-2; D not resolved. The CDR3 extends over 12 amino acids. Germline V CDR1 and CDR2: SQVTM, ANQGSEA. Here the CDR3 reads CSVEAAVYGYTF. CDR3 sequence (DNA): TGCAGCGTTGAAGCGGCCGTCTATGGTTACACCTTC.

Details on this clonotype: A clone one base away is much larger, so this may be a read error. The chain recombines TRBV7-9 with TRBJ2-1, with 7 bases lining up with TRBD2. In germline, CDR1 is SEHNR, CDR2 FQNEAQ (reference sequence). This CDR3 region has 14 residues. The CDR3 spells CASSLVLAENELFF. The CDR3 DNA follows: TGTGCCAGCAGCTTAGTTCTAGCGGAGAATGAGCTGTTCTTC.

In regard to this clonotype: At one boundary the junction diverges from the germline segment, which might be a read error. The rearrangement links TRBV7-8 to TRBJ2-5; 7 nucleotides match TRBD1. Germline V lookup: CDR1 SGHVS, CDR2 FQNEAQ. The length of the CDR3 is 16 residues. The CDR3 loop is CARSLDTGVAGMRQYF. In DNA form, the CDR3 reads TGTGCCCGCAGCTTAGACACAGGGGTGGCTGGCATGAGGCAGTACTTC.

This clonotype occurred a few times. The V and J genes are TRBV15 and TRBJ1-1, with 8 bases matching TRBD1. CDR1 LNHNV and CDR2 YYDKDF come from the germline V gene (reference sequence). With V trimmed by 5 bases and J by 3 bases, 14 bases remained unmatched. The CDR3 contains 17 residues. The CDR3 region has the DNA TGTGCCACCAGCCTTCGGCAGGGGGCTTACACCCACACTGAAGCTTTCTTT. Protein: CATSLRQGAYTHTEAFF.

The chain links TRBV7-9 to TRBJ1-2, with D unresolved. Germline CDR1 and CDR2: SEHNR and FQNEAQ (reference sequence). This CDR3 spans 15 amino acids. Trimming shortened V by 5 bases and J by 1 base, and 14 bases separated the two germline ends. The CDR3 coding sequence is TGTGCCAGCAGCCCCTTGCAGACTAGTAACTATGGCTACACCTTC. As protein: CASSPLQTSNYGYTF. Drawing the rest from reference TRBV7-9 and TRBJ1-2, the complete variable domain is DTGVSQNPRHKITKRGQNVTFRCDPISEHNRLYWYRQTLGQGPEFLTYFQNEAQLEKSRLLSDRFSAERPKGSFSTLEIQRTEQGDSAMYLCASSPLQTSNYGYTFGSGTRLTVV.

Only a few counts were recorded for this clonotype. The genes are TRBV20-1 and TRBJ2-5; 7 nucleotides match TRBD1. The germline V gene has CDR1 DFQATT and CDR2 SNEGSKA (reference sequence). This CDR3 is 16 amino acids long. The V and J ends lost 6 bases and 2 bases, in that order; junction bases with no gene match: 15. CDR3 nucleotides: TGCAGTGCCCCGCAGGACAGGCGAACCTTACAAGAGACCCAGTACTTC. Encoded protein: CSAPQDRRTLQETQYF.

The gene calls are TRBV4-1 and TRBJ1-3, with D tentatively TRBD1 (5 bases). CDR3 size: 15 residues. Germline V CDR1 and CDR2: MGHRA, YSYEKL. V was pared by 2 bases and J by 4 bases, with 12 bases between. The DNA for the CDR3 is TGCGCCAGCAGCCAATCCCCCGGGGCGGGAAACACCATATATTTT. Its translation is CASSQSPGAGNTIYF.